These T cell receptor beta chains were read from a single sample in a study of T cell responses to AZD1222 COVID-19 vaccine. Sequencing used immunoSEQ multiplex PCR; TCRdb keeps in-frame clones, though not all of them. Of some 100,000 clones listed, roughly nine tenths are singletons. The sequences come from peripheral blood, collected on day 0 of AZD1222 vaccination. These receptors all stem from an adult in good health. Both conserved end residues are part of each CDR3. The order of the fields is V gene, D gene, J gene, clone size, CDR3 DNA, CDR3 protein. A D gene is named only where the DNA matches it firmly. For some rows the clone size is stated as once, few or many, or as a class when expanded; others skip it.

v_call: TRBV4-3; d_call: TRBD2; j_call: TRBJ2-5; clone_size: -; cdr3_nt: TGCGCCAGCAGCCAAGACGCCGGGACTAGCGGAGAGACCCAGTACTTC; cdr3_aa: CASSQDAGTSGETQYF
v_call: TRBV6-2/TRBV6-3; d_call: -; j_call: TRBJ2-1; clone_size: -; cdr3_nt: TGTGCCAGCAGTTCCGCGGGGCCGCGGCAGCAGTTCTTC; cdr3_aa: CASSSAGPRQQFF
v_call: TRBV29-1; d_call: -; j_call: TRBJ2-7; clone_size: -; cdr3_nt: TGCAGCGCCAAGGACCCAACCAACTACGAGCAGTACTTC; cdr3_aa: CSAKDPTNYEQYF
v_call: TRBV6-5; d_call: -; j_call: TRBJ2-4; clone_size: -; cdr3_nt: TGTGCCAGCAGTTACTCAGGGATTGGGGCCAAAAACATTCAGTACTTC; cdr3_aa: CASSYSGIGAKNIQYF
v_call: TRBV27; d_call: TRBD1; j_call: TRBJ1-2; clone_size: -; cdr3_nt: TGTGCCAGCAGTTCATTTCAAGCGGTTAGCAGTGGACAGGACGTTTATGGCTACACCTTC; cdr3_aa: CASSSFQAVSSGQDVYGYTF
v_call: TRBV24-1; d_call: TRBD1; j_call: TRBJ2-7; clone_size: -; cdr3_nt: TGTGCCACCAGTGATGACCGACAGGGGGCAAACTACGAGCAGTACTTC; cdr3_aa: CATSDDRQGANYEQYF
v_call: TRBV6-5; d_call: -; j_call: TRBJ1-3; clone_size: -; cdr3_nt: TGTGCCAGCAGTTACGCTACAGGAGCCGCGAACACCATATATTTT; cdr3_aa: CASSYATGAANTIYF
v_call: TRBV19; d_call: TRBD2; j_call: TRBJ2-1; clone_size: once; cdr3_nt: TGTGCCAGTAGTAGACTAGCGGGGGGCGTCGATGAGCAGTTCTTC; cdr3_aa: CASSRLAGGVDEQFF
v_call: TRBV18; d_call: -; j_call: TRBJ1-1; clone_size: -; cdr3_nt: TGTGCCAGCTCGACGGACATGAACACTGAAGCTTTCTTT; cdr3_aa: CASSTDMNTEAFF
v_call: TRBV19; d_call: -; j_call: TRBJ2-2; clone_size: -; cdr3_nt: TGTGCCAGTAGTGGGAGGAGGGCGAACACCGGGGAGCTGTTTTTT; cdr3_aa: CASSGRRANTGELFF
v_call: TRBV6-5; d_call: -; j_call: TRBJ1-2; clone_size: -; cdr3_nt: TGTGCCAGCAGGAAATCTATCCTGGGCTACACCTTC; cdr3_aa: CASRKSILGYTF
v_call: TRBV7-2; d_call: -; j_call: TRBJ2-3; clone_size: once; cdr3_nt: TGTGCCAGCAGCCCCGGAGTGGTCCCGACAGATACGCAGTATTTT; cdr3_aa: CASSPGVVPTDTQYF
v_call: TRBV30; d_call: TRBD2; j_call: TRBJ2-1; clone_size: -; cdr3_nt: TGTGCCTGGAGCGTTGGGGGAGGGAGTTACAATGAGCAGTTCTTC; cdr3_aa: CAWSVGGGSYNEQFF
v_call: TRBV7-2; d_call: -; j_call: TRBJ1-2; clone_size: -; cdr3_nt: TGTGCCAGCAGCTTAGCAGGGGTTCGAAACTATGGCTACACCTTC; cdr3_aa: CASSLAGVRNYGYTF
v_call: TRBV30; d_call: -; j_call: TRBJ1-1; clone_size: -; cdr3_nt: TGTGCCTGGAGTGTCCGGGGGAACACTGAAGCTTTCTTT; cdr3_aa: CAWSVRGNTEAFF
v_call: TRBV4-1; d_call: -; j_call: TRBJ2-3; clone_size: -; cdr3_nt: TGCGCCAGCAGCCAGGAAGGGGGAACAGTAAGCACAGATACGCAGTATTTT; cdr3_aa: CASSQEGGTVSTDTQYF
v_call: TRBV12-3/TRBV12-4; d_call: -; j_call: TRBJ1-5; clone_size: -; cdr3_nt: TGTGCCAGCAGCCCCTCCAGTCAGCCCCAGCATTTT; cdr3_aa: CASSPSSQPQHF
v_call: TRBV6-4; d_call: TRBD1; j_call: TRBJ2-1; clone_size: -; cdr3_nt: TGTGCCAGCAGTACCACAGGGGGCGGTGAGCAGTTCTTC; cdr3_aa: CASSTTGGGEQFF
v_call: TRBV12-3/TRBV12-4; d_call: -; j_call: TRBJ2-6; clone_size: -; cdr3_nt: TGTGCCAGCAGTTTATTGGGGGCCAACGTCCTGACTTTC; cdr3_aa: CASSLLGANVLTF
v_call: TRBV5-1; d_call: -; j_call: TRBJ1-4; clone_size: -; cdr3_nt: TGCGCCAGCAGCCCGGGTCAGGCTGCAACTAATGAAAAACTGTTTTTT; cdr3_aa: CASSPGQAATNEKLFF
v_call: TRBV3-1/TRBV3-2; d_call: -; j_call: TRBJ1-4; clone_size: -; cdr3_nt: TGTGCCAGCAGCCAAGGGGGCCGCAAGGGCTCGTTGTTTTTT; cdr3_aa: CASSQGGRKGSLFF
v_call: TRBV7-2; d_call: TRBD1; j_call: TRBJ1-2; clone_size: few; cdr3_nt: TGTGCCAGCAGGGGACAGGGGGTGGGCGACTTCAAGTATGGCTACACCTTC; cdr3_aa: CASRGQGVGDFKYGYTF
v_call: TRBV4-3; d_call: TRBD2; j_call: TRBJ2-4; clone_size: few; cdr3_nt: TGCGCCAGCAGCCCTAAGATGGGGGGGTTGGGCATTCAGTACTTC; cdr3_aa: CASSPKMGGLGIQYF
v_call: TRBV7-9; d_call: -; j_call: TRBJ1-6; clone_size: -; cdr3_nt: TGTGCCAGCAGCTCGGACGGAGGTTCACCCCTCCACTTT; cdr3_aa: CASSSDGGSPLHF
v_call: TRBV7-9; d_call: -; j_call: TRBJ1-2; clone_size: once; cdr3_nt: TGTGCCAGCACCCATACGTCTAACTATGGCTACACCTTC; cdr3_aa: CASTHTSNYGYTF
v_call: TRBV20-1; d_call: TRBD1; j_call: TRBJ2-7; clone_size: -; cdr3_nt: TGCAGTGCAAGACAGGGTAACGAGCAGTACTTC; cdr3_aa: CSARQGNEQYF
v_call: TRBV7-9; d_call: TRBD1; j_call: TRBJ2-7; clone_size: -; cdr3_nt: TGTGCCAGCAGCTCCTCGACAGGGGCAACTTACGAGCAGTACTTC; cdr3_aa: CASSSSTGATYEQYF
v_call: TRBV19; d_call: TRBD2; j_call: TRBJ2-5; clone_size: -; cdr3_nt: TGTGCCAGTAGTATTGGGCTAGCGGGAGTGGGTGAGACCCAGTACTTC; cdr3_aa: CASSIGLAGVGETQYF
v_call: TRBV6-1; d_call: TRBD2; j_call: TRBJ2-3; clone_size: -; cdr3_nt: TGTGCCAGCAGTGAAGCGGAGGTAACGGGGGAGGGAGATACGCAGTATTTT; cdr3_aa: CASSEAEVTGEGDTQYF
v_call: TRBV5-6; d_call: TRBD1; j_call: TRBJ1-4; clone_size: -; cdr3_nt: TGTGCCAGCAGCTTGGTCCCGGGACAGCCTCGTCGGTTTAATGAAAAACTGTTTTTT; cdr3_aa: CASSLVPGQPRRFNEKLFF
v_call: TRBV15; d_call: TRBD1; j_call: TRBJ1-6; clone_size: -; cdr3_nt: TGTGCCACCAGCATGCGGACAGGGGTGGTAGATTCACCCCTCCACTTT; cdr3_aa: CATSMRTGVVDSPLHF
v_call: TRBV12-3/TRBV12-4; d_call: -; j_call: TRBJ2-7; clone_size: -; cdr3_nt: TGTGCCAGCAGCTACGCCGCCTACGAGCAGTACTTC; cdr3_aa: CASSYAAYEQYF
v_call: TRBV3-1/TRBV3-2; d_call: TRBD2; j_call: TRBJ2-1; clone_size: -; cdr3_nt: TGTGCCAGCAGCCAAGTGTCAGCGGGGAATGAGCAGTTCTTC; cdr3_aa: CASSQVSAGNEQFF
v_call: TRBV5-1; d_call: -; j_call: TRBJ1-2; clone_size: -; cdr3_nt: TGCGCCAGCAGCTTGGCCGAGGACGGTTTGGATGGCTACACCTTC; cdr3_aa: CASSLAEDGLDGYTF
v_call: TRBV28; d_call: -; j_call: TRBJ1-2; clone_size: -; cdr3_nt: TGTGCCAGCTCCCTGCCACAGGCGCGAGGCTATGGCTACACCTTC; cdr3_aa: CASSLPQARGYGYTF
v_call: TRBV5-1; d_call: -; j_call: TRBJ2-7; clone_size: -; cdr3_nt: TGCGCCAGCAGCTTGATTCCCGGGTTCCACGAGCAGTACTTC; cdr3_aa: CASSLIPGFHEQYF
v_call: TRBV24-1; d_call: -; j_call: TRBJ2-1; clone_size: -; cdr3_nt: TGTGCCACCAGTGACCCAAGGGAGGCCAATGAGCAGTTCTTC; cdr3_aa: CATSDPREANEQFF
v_call: TRBV19; d_call: -; j_call: TRBJ1-2; clone_size: -; cdr3_nt: TGTGCCAGTAGTAAGGAAGACGGCTACACCTTC; cdr3_aa: CASSKEDGYTF
v_call: TRBV11-2; d_call: TRBD2; j_call: TRBJ2-7; clone_size: -; cdr3_nt: TGTGCCAGCAGCTTTTCGGCTAGCGGCCTCTACGAGCAGTACTTC; cdr3_aa: CASSFSASGLYEQYF
v_call: TRBV19; d_call: -; j_call: TRBJ2-7; clone_size: -; cdr3_nt: TGTGCCAGTAGTACTCTCGAGGGGCTAGCCTACGAGCAGTACTTC; cdr3_aa: CASSTLEGLAYEQYF
v_call: TRBV28; d_call: -; j_call: TRBJ2-7; clone_size: -; cdr3_nt: TGTGCCAGCAGTTTAGCGGGGAACTCCTACGAGCAGTACTTC; cdr3_aa: CASSLAGNSYEQYF
v_call: TRBV29-1; d_call: TRBD1; j_call: TRBJ1-1; clone_size: -; cdr3_nt: TGCAGCGGACGGACAGGGGGGAACACTGAAGCTTTCTTT; cdr3_aa: CSGRTGGNTEAFF
v_call: TRBV30; d_call: TRBD1; j_call: TRBJ1-5; clone_size: once; cdr3_nt: TGTGCCTGGAGTAGGACAGGGGTTCAGCCCCAGCATTTT; cdr3_aa: CAWSRTGVQPQHF
v_call: TRBV9; d_call: -; j_call: TRBJ1-6; clone_size: -; cdr3_nt: TGTGCCAGCAGTGGTCCGGAACGTAATTCACCCCTCCACTTT; cdr3_aa: CASSGPERNSPLHF
v_call: TRBV30; d_call: -; j_call: TRBJ1-3; clone_size: -; cdr3_nt: TGTGCCTGGGGCCAGGCTGGAAACACCATATATTTT; cdr3_aa: CAWGQAGNTIYF
v_call: TRBV18; d_call: -; j_call: TRBJ1-3; clone_size: -; cdr3_nt: TGTGCCAGCTCACAGGGACTCGGCTCTGGAAACACCATATATTTT; cdr3_aa: CASSQGLGSGNTIYF
v_call: TRBV5-1; d_call: TRBD2; j_call: TRBJ2-3; clone_size: -; cdr3_nt: TGCGCCAGCAGCTTACTAGCGGGGGGGCCGACAGATACGCAGTATTTT; cdr3_aa: CASSLLAGGPTDTQYF
v_call: TRBV5-4; d_call: -; j_call: TRBJ2-7; clone_size: -; cdr3_nt: TGTGCCAGCAGCTTGGCGAGTGGGGGCGCCGGCAGGGCGGACGAGCAGTACTTC; cdr3_aa: CASSLASGGAGRADEQYF
v_call: TRBV5-1; d_call: TRBD2; j_call: TRBJ2-1; clone_size: few; cdr3_nt: TGCGCCAGCAGCGAACTTAAGGGACTAGCGGGAGGGGTTAACAATGAGCAGTTCTTC; cdr3_aa: CASSELKGLAGGVNNEQFF
v_call: TRBV5-3; d_call: TRBD1; j_call: TRBJ1-4; clone_size: -; cdr3_nt: TGTGCCAGAAGCCGGACAGGGAGGAATGAAAAACTGTTTTTT; cdr3_aa: CARSRTGRNEKLFF
v_call: TRBV18; d_call: -; j_call: TRBJ1-5; clone_size: once; cdr3_nt: TGTGCCAGCTCACCACCCTCCGGGGGGGATGATCAGCCCCAGCATTTT; cdr3_aa: CASSPPSGGDDQPQHF
v_call: TRBV2; d_call: -; j_call: TRBJ1-1; clone_size: -; cdr3_nt: TGTGCCAGCAGTCCACTACCCGGACCCAGCGGAACTGAAGCTTTCTTT; cdr3_aa: CASSPLPGPSGTEAFF
v_call: TRBV9; d_call: -; j_call: TRBJ1-1; clone_size: -; cdr3_nt: TGTGCCAGCAGCGCCCGAGGGGAGGCTGAAGCTTTCTTT; cdr3_aa: CASSARGEAEAFF